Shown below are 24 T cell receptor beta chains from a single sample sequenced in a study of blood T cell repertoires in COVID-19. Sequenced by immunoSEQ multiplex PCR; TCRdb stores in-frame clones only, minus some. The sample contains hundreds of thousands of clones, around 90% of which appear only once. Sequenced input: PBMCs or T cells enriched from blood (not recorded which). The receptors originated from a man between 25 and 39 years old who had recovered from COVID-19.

The CDR3 protein is CASLFITQGVGDGYTF. The CDR3 region has the DNA TGTGCCAGTCTCTTCATAACACAGGGAGTTGGTGATGGCTACACCTTC. The V call is TRBV2, the J call TRBJ1-2, with D perhaps matching TRBD1 (6 bases). Trimming left V 9 bases short and J 6 bases short, with 26 bases between. This CDR3 is built from 16 residues. Germline V lookup: CDR1 SNHLY, CDR2 FYNNEI. Based on the CDR3 plus reference TRBV2 and TRBJ1-2, the full variable domain is EPEVTQTPSHQVTQMGQEVILRCVPISNHLYFYWYRQILGQKVEFLVSFYNNEISEKSEIFDDQFSVERPDGSNFTLKIRSTKLEDSAMYFCASLFITQGVGDGYTFGSGTRLTVV.

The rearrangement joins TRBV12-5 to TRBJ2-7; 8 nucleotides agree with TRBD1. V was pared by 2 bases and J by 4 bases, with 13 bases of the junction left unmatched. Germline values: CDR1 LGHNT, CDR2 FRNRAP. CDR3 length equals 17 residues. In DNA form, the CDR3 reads TGTGCTAGTGGTTTGATAACAAAGGACAGGGATCTTTACGAGCAGTACTTC. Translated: CASGLITKDRDLYEQYF.

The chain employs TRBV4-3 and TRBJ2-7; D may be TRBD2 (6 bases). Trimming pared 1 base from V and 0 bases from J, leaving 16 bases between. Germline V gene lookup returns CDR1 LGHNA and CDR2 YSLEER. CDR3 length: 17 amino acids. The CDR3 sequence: CASSQGSEGWGSYEQYF. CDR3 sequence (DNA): TGCGCCAGCAGCCAAGGGTCGGAGGGCTGGGGCTCCTACGAGCAGTACTTC.

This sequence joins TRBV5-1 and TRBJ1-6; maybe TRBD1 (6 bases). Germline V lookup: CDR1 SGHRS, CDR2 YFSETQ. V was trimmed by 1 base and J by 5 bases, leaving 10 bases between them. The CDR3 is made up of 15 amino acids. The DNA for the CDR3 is TGCGCCAGCAGCTTGATTGGACAGAATAATTCACCCCTCCACTTT. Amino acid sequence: CASSLIGQNNSPLHF.

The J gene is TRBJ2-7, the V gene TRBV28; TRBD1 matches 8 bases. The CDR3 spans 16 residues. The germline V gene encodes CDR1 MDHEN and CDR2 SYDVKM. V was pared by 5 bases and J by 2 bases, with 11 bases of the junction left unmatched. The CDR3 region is CASSTLTDRAPYEQYF. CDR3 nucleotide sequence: TGTGCCAGCAGTACTCTAACGGACAGGGCTCCCTACGAGCAGTACTTC.

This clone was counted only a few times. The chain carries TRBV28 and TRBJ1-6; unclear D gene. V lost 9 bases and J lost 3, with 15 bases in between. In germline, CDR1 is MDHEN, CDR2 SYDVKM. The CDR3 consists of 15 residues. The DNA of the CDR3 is TGTGCCAGTTCAAGAGGGAATGGCTATAATTCACCCCTCCACTTT. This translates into CASSRGNGYNSPLHF.

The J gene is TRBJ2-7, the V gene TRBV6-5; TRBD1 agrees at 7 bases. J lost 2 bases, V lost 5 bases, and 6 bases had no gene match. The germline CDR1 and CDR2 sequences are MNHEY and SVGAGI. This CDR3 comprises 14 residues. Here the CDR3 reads CASSTGVPAYEQYF. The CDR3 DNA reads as TGTGCCAGCAGTACAGGGGTCCCCGCCTACGAGCAGTACTTC.

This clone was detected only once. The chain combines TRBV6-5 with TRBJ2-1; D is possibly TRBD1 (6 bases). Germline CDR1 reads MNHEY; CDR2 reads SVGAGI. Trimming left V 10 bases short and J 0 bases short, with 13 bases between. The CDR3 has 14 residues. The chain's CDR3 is CATIQGSSYNEQFF. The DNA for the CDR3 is TGTGCCACAATCCAGGGGAGCTCCTACAATGAGCAGTTCTTC.

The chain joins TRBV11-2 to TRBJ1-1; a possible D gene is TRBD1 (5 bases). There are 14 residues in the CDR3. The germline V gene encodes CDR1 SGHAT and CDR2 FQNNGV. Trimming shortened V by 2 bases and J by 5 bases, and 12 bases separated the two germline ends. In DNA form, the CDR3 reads TGTGCCAGCAGCTTAAGCAGGGCGGTAACTGAAGCTTTCTTT. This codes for CASSLSRAVTEAFF.

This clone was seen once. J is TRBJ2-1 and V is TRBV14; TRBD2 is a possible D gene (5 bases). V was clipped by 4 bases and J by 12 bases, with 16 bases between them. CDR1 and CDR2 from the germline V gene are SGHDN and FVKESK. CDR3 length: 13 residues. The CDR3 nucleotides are TGTGCCAGCAGCCCGGATGGGAGAATGGGGCAGTTCTTC. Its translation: CASSPDGRMGQFF.

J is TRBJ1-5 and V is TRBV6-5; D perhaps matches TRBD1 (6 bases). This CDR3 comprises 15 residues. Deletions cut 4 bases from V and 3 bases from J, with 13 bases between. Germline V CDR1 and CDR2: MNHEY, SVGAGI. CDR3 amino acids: CASSSGGGSNQPQHF. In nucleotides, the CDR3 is TGTGCCAGCAGTTCCGGTGGGGGCTCCAATCAGCCCCAGCATTTT.

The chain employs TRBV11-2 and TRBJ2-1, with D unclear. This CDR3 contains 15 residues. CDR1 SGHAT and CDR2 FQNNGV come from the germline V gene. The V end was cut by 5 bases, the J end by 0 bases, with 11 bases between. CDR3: CASSLARSSYNEQFF. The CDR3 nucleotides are TGTGCCAGCAGCCTTGCAAGGAGCTCCTACAATGAGCAGTTCTTC.

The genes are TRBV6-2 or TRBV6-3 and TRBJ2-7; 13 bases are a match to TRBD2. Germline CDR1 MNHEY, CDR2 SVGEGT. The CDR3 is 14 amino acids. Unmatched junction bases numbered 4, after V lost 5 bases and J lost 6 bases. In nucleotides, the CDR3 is TGTGCCAGCAGTGGGACTAGCGGGGCGGCCGAGCAGTACTTC. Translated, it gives CASSGTSGAAEQYF.

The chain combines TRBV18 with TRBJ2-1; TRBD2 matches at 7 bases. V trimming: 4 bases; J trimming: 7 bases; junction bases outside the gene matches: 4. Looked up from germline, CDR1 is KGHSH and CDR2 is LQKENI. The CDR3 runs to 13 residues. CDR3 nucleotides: TGTGCCAGCTCACAGAATAGCGGGAATGAGCAGTTCTTC. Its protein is CASSQNSGNEQFF.

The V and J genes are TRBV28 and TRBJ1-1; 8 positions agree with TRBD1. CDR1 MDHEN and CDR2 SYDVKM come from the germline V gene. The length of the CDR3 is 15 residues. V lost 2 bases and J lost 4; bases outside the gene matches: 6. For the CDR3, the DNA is TGTGCCAGCAGTTTAGAACAGGGGGTCGGCACTGAAGCTTTCTTT. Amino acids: CASSLEQGVGTEAFF. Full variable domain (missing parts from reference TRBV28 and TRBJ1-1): DVKVTQSSRYLVKRTGEKVFLECVQDMDHENMFWYRQDPGLGLRLIYFSYDVKMKEKGDIPEGYSVSREKKERFSLILESASTNQTSMYLCASSLEQGVGTEAFFGQGTRLTVV.

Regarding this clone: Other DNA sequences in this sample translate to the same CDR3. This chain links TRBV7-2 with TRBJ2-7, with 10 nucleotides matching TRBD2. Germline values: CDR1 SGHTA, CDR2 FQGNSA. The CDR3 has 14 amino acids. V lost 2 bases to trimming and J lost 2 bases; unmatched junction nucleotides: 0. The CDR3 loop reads CASSLLAGAYEQYF. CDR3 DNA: TGTGCCAGCAGCTTACTAGCGGGAGCCTACGAGCAGTACTTC.

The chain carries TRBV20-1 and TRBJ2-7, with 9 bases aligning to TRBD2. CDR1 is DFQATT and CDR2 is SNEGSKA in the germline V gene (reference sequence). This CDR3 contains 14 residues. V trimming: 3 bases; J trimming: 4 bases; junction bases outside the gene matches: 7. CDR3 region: CSASPREGRYEQYF. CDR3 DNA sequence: TGCAGTGCTAGTCCGCGGGAGGGCCGATACGAGCAGTACTTC.

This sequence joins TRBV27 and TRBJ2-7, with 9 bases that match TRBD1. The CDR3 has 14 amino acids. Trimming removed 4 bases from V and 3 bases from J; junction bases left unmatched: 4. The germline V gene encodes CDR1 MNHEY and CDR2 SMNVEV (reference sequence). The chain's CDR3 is CASSSDRGYYEQYF. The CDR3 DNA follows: TGTGCCAGCAGTTCCGACAGGGGGTACTACGAGCAGTACTTC.

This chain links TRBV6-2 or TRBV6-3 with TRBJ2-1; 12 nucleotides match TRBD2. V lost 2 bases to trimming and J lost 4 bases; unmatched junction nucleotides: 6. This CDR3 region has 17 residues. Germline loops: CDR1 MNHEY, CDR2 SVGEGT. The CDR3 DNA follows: TGTGCCAGCAGTTACCTAGCGGGGGGGCTTTCGTACAATGAGCAGTTCTTC. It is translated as CASSYLAGGLSYNEQFF.

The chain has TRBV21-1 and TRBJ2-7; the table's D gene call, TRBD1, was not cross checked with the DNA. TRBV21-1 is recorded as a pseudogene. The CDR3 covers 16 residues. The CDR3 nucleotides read TGTGCCAGCAGCAAAGTCGAGACAGGGGACTCCTACGAGCAGTACTTC. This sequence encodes CASSKVETGDSYEQYF.

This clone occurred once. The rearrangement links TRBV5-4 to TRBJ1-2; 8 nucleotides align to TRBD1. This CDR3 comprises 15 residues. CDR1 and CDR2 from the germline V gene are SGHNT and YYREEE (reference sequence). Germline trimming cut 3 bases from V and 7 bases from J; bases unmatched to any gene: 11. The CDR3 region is CASSSGTGVLGGYTF. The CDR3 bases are TGTGCCAGCAGCTCAGGGACAGGAGTCCTAGGTGGCTACACCTTC.

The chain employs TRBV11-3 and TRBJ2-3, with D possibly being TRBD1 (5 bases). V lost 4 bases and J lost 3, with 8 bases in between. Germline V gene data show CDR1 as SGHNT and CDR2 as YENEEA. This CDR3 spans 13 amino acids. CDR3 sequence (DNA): TGTGCCAGCAGCTCATACAGGACAGATACGCAGTATTTT. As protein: CASSSYRTDTQYF.

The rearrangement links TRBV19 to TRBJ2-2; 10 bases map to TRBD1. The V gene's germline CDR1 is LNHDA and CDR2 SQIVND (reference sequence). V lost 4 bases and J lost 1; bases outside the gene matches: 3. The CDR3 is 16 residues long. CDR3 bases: TGTGCCAGTAGTACCTGGACAGGGGGGAACACCGGGGAGCTGTTTTTT. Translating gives CASSTWTGGNTGELFF.

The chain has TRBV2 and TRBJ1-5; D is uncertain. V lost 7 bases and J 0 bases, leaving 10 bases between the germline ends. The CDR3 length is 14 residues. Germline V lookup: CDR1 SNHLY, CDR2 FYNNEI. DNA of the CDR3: TGTGCCAGCAACGGAGGGTATAGCAATCAGCCCCAGCATTTT. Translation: CASNGGYSNQPQHF.